What follows are 25 T cell receptor beta chains derived from one specimen sequenced in a study of identical twins. TCRdb re-called the 5' RACE reads through MiXCR, storing one row per CDR3 protein. The table includes approximately 630,000 distinct CDR3 sequences, 7% to 7.5% detected once. The sample also formed part of further work on yellow fever vaccine responses in identical twins.

Sequences were obtained from PBMCs. Receptors were obtained from a woman under 30 in good health.

This clonotype was counted many times. The chain employs TRBV25-1 and TRBJ2-3; 11 bases are a match to TRBD1. The CDR3 runs 17 residues. CDR1 is MGHDK, CDR2 SYGVNS, per germline. Trimming removed 8 bases from V and 5 bases from J; junction bases left unmatched: 15. The CDR3 region is CASARPSDRGRGDTQYF. The CDR3 DNA reads as TGTGCCAGCGCCCGACCCTCGGACAGGGGGCGAGGAGATACGCAGTATTTT.

Ten or more counts support this clonotype. The chain's CDR3 is CASSYGRQPSTDTQYF. The DNA for the CDR3 is TGTGCCAGCAGTTACGGTAGACAGCCCAGCACAGATACGCAGTATTTT. The chain is built from TRBV6-5 and TRBJ2-3, with D possibly being TRBD1 (5 bases). CDR1 and CDR2 (germline): MNHEY, SVGAGI. V was cut by 2 bases and J by 0 bases, with 12 bases left in between. The CDR3 runs 16 residues.

This clonotype was picked up a small number of times. The V and J genes are TRBV27 and TRBJ1-2; no firm D call. This CDR3 spans 18 amino acids. Trimming left V 2 bases short and J 6 bases short, with 25 bases between. Germline V gives CDR1 MNHEY, CDR2 SMNVEV (reference sequence). The CDR3 here is CASSLRHIAGSPVDGYTF. CDR3 DNA: TGTGCCAGCAGTTTACGGCACATTGCGGGCAGCCCGGTGGATGGCTACACCTTC.

This chain connects TRBV7-9 to TRBJ2-7; 7 bases are a match to TRBD1. This CDR3 is 14 amino acids long. Trimming removed 5 bases from V and 1 base from J; junction bases left unmatched: 5. The V gene's germline CDR1 is SEHNR and CDR2 FQNEAQ (reference sequence). CDR3 bases: TGTGCCAGCAGCGAATCGGGACAGTCCTACGAGCAGTACGTC. It yields the protein CASSESGQSYEQYV.

This clonotype occurred many times. The rearrangement uses TRBV28 and TRBJ1-3; 9 nucleotides agree with TRBD1. Germline V gene data show CDR1 as MDHEN and CDR2 as SYDVKM. The CDR3 extends over 15 amino acids. Trimming took 3 bases from V and 3 from J; bases not matched to a gene: 3. CDR3 coding DNA: TGTGCCAGCAGTTTGGGGACAGGGATTGGAAACACCATATATTTT. It yields the protein CASSLGTGIGNTIYF. Looking up the rest from reference TRBV28 and TRBJ1-3 gives the full variable domain: DVKVTQSSRYLVKRTGEKVFLECVQDMDHENMFWYRQDPGLGLRLIYFSYDVKMKEKGDIPEGYSVSREKKERFSLILESASTNQTSMYLCASSLGTGIGNTIYFGEGSWLTVV.

The V and J genes are TRBV4-1 and TRBJ2-4, with D perhaps matching TRBD1 (5 bases). Germline values: CDR1 MGHRA, CDR2 YSYEKL. The CDR3 has 15 amino acids. The V gene lost 1 base and the J gene lost 1 base, with 8 bases spanning the gap. CDR3 sequence: CASSQVAGAKNIQYF. CDR3 sequence (DNA): TGCGCCAGCAGCCAAGTCGCAGGGGCCAAAAACATTCAGTACTTC.

This clonotype was observed a few times. The CDR3 here is CASSPSGAEQFF. CDR3 coding DNA: TGTGCCAGCAGCCCTAGCGGGGCTGAGCAGTTCTTC. The chain combines TRBV12-3 or TRBV12-4 with TRBJ2-1, with 9 bases that match TRBD2. The CDR3 runs to 12 residues. The junction had 3 bases not matched to a gene; V was cut back by 6 bases and J by 9 bases.

To note about this clonotype: One end of the junction is discordant with germline, which a read error may explain. The V and J genes are TRBV20-1 and TRBJ2-3, with D uncertain. The CDR3 covers 12 residues. The germline CDR1 and CDR2 sequences are DFQATT and SNEGSKA (reference sequence). The chain's CDR3 is CSQAGVRDAQYF. The CDR3 bases are TGCAGTCAAGCTGGAGTTCGAGATGCGCAGTATTTT.

The rearrangement joins TRBV7-9 to TRBJ2-1; 7 bases map to TRBD2. The CDR3 runs to 11 residues. The trim removed 5 bases at V and 13 bases at J, leaving 5 bases unmatched. Germline-derived CDR1 and CDR2 are SEHNR and FQNEAQ (reference sequence). The CDR3 nucleotides are TGTGCCAGCAGCGTGGGGGACTACCAGTTCTTC. Its translation: CASSVGDYQFF.

The rearrangement uses TRBV28 and TRBJ2-7, with a possible D match to TRBD2 (6 bases). This CDR3 contains 13 residues. Germline assignment: CDR1 MDHEN and CDR2 SYDVKM. Trimming took 4 bases from V and 6 from J, leaving 13 bases between them. CDR3 sequence: CASSYPGALEQYF. The CDR3 nucleotides are TGTGCCAGCAGTTACCCGGGAGCTCTCGAGCAGTACTTC.

This clonotype was counted many times. V and J are TRBV10-2 and TRBJ2-3, with a weak D call TRBD2 (5 bases). CDR3 length equals 14 residues. CDR1 is WSHSY, CDR2 SAAADI, per germline. DNA for the CDR3: TGCGCTGCGGGCAGCGATTATCGCACAGATACGCAGTATTTT. Amino acids: CAAGSDYRTDTQYF.

A few counts support this clonotype. This sequence joins TRBV20-1 and TRBJ2-7; possibly TRBD2 for D (5 bases). Germline V gene lookup returns CDR1 DFQATT and CDR2 SNEGSKA (reference sequence). The V end was cut by 5 bases, the J end by 0 bases, with 17 bases between. The CDR3 consists of 15 residues. The CDR3 DNA sequence: TGCAGTGCTGAGGCGGAGCGGTCCAACTCCTACGAGCAGTACTTC. Its protein is CSAEAERSNSYEQYF.

In its sample, this clonotype was seen a few times. This chain uses TRBV11-3 with TRBJ2-7, with 10 nucleotides matching TRBD1. The CDR3 totals 15 residues. With V trimmed by 3 bases and J by 6 bases, 8 bases remained unmatched. Looked up from germline, CDR1 is SGHNT and CDR2 is YENEEA. The CDR3 sequence is CASSFGQGVMFEQYF. In nucleotides, the CDR3 is TGTGCCAGCAGCTTCGGACAGGGGGTAATGTTCGAGCAGTACTTC. The complete variable domain, with remaining parts taken from reference TRBV11-3 and TRBJ2-7, reads EAGVVQSPRYKIIEKKQPVAFWCNPISGHNTLYWYLQNLGQGPELLIRYENEEAVDDSQLPKDRFSAERLKGVDSTLKIQPAELGDSAVYLCASSFGQGVMFEQYFGPGTRLTVT.

This clonotype has a count of ten or more. The chain combines TRBV18 with TRBJ1-1; no firm D call. The germline V gene has CDR1 KGHSH and CDR2 LQKENI. V was shortened by 2 bases and J by 0 bases, with 7 bases between the two germline ends. The CDR3 covers 14 residues. The CDR3 region is CASSPEDLNTEAFF. The DNA of the CDR3 is TGTGCCAGCTCACCAGAGGATTTGAACACTGAAGCTTTCTTT.

This clonotype has ten or more counts. The chain has TRBV10-2 and TRBJ2-1, with D hard to call. Germline CDR1 and CDR2: WSHSY and SAAADI. This CDR3 region has 13 residues. V was pared by 6 bases and J by 8 bases, with 14 bases between. The CDR3 DNA sequence: TGCGCCAGCAGCCCCCTAGTATCGTATGAGCAGTTCTTC. As protein: CASSPLVSYEQFF.

The chain recombines TRBV27 with TRBJ2-1; 13 bases map to TRBD2. This CDR3 is 15 amino acids long. Germline V gene data show CDR1 as MNHEY and CDR2 as SMNVEV (reference sequence). J gave up 6 bases and V 6 bases, and 5 bases lay outside the gene matches. Here the CDR3 DNA reads TGTGCCAGCAGACTTACTAGCGGGAGGGCCAATGAGCAGTTCTTC. This gives the protein CASRLTSGRANEQFF.

This clonotype was observed many times. The genes are TRBV6-6 and TRBJ2-7; 7 nucleotides align to TRBD1. CDR1 and CDR2 (germline): MNHNY, SVGAGI (reference sequence). The length of the CDR3 is 13 residues. V gave up 0 bases and J gave up 7 bases; unmatched junction bases: 3. The CDR3 bases are TGTGCCAGCAGTTACTCGACAGGGAATGAGCAGTACTTC. Its translation: CASSYSTGNEQYF.

With regard to this clonotype: A much more abundant neighbour one base away suggests this may be a read error. The CDR3 end shows no conserved phenylalanine or tryptophan, and so a read error is likely. The chain employs TRBV15 and TRBJ2-5; 7 bases fit TRBD1. Germline CDR1 reads LNHNV; CDR2 reads YYDKDF (reference sequence). After removal of 5 bases from V and 0 bases from J, the junction contained 3 bases not matched to a gene. The CDR3 is 14 amino acids. The CDR3 region has the DNA TGTGCCACCAGCGTTGGACAGGACCAAGAGACCCAGTACTTA. Its protein is CATSVGQDQETQYL.

V is TRBV5-1 and J is TRBJ2-3; TRBD2 might be the D (6 bases). V gave up 5 bases and J gave up 3 bases, with 13 bases separating them. This CDR3 contains 14 residues. CDR1 and CDR2 (germline): SGHRS, YFSETQ. The CDR3 bases are TGCGCCAGCAGGACGGGAGTTGAAACAGATACGCAGTATTTT. This codes for CASRTGVETDTQYF. The full variable domain, its missing parts supplied by reference TRBV5-1 and TRBJ2-3, is KAGVTQTPRYLIKTRGQQVTLSCSPISGHRSVSWYQQTPGQGLQFLFEYFSETQRNKGNFPGRFSGRQFSNSRSEMNVSTLELGDSALYLCASRTGVETDTQYFGPGTRLTVL.

This rearrangement joins TRBV11-2 to TRBJ2-1; D not certain. CDR3 length equals 11 residues. Trimming took off 5 bases at V and 7 bases at J, with 6 bases between the two ends. Germline V lookup: CDR1 SGHAT, CDR2 FQNNGV. This chain's CDR3 is CASSKTNEQFF. In nucleotides, the CDR3 is TGTGCCAGCAGCAAGACAAATGAGCAGTTCTTC. The entire variable domain, with the rest obtained from reference TRBV11-2 and TRBJ2-1, is as follows: EAGVAQSPRYKIIEKRQSVAFWCNPISGHATLYWYQQILGQGPKLLIQFQNNGVVDDSQLPKDRFSAERLKGVDSTLKIQPAKLEDSAVYLCASSKTNEQFFGPGTRLTVL.

This clonotype was seen ten or more times. This chain joins TRBV7-9 and TRBJ2-5; 10 bases align to TRBD2. The germline V gene has CDR1 SEHNR and CDR2 FQNEAQ (reference sequence). This CDR3 has 14 residues. The trim removed 10 bases at V and 0 bases at J, leaving 5 bases unmatched. The CDR3 loop is CATSGGRYQETQYF. The CDR3 bases are TGTGCCACTAGCGGGGGCCGTTACCAAGAGACCCAGTACTTC.

A few counts support this clonotype. The chain's CDR3 is CASSIRDRNTEAFF. Here the CDR3 DNA reads TGTGCCAGCAGCATCCGGGACAGGAACACTGAAGCTTTCTTT. The chain employs TRBV28 and TRBJ1-1, with 7 bases aligning to TRBD1. Per the germline V gene, CDR1 is MDHEN and CDR2 is SYDVKM. The CDR3 is 14 amino acids. The ends lost 6 bases at V and 1 base at J; junction bases unmatched: 5.

This clonotype occurred many times. The rearrangement uses TRBV15 and TRBJ1-4, with 8 bases aligning to TRBD1. V was pared by 0 bases and J by 10 bases, with 4 bases of the junction left unmatched. This CDR3 is 14 amino acids long. The germline V gene encodes CDR1 LNHNV and CDR2 YYDKDF (reference sequence). CDR3 region: CATSRDDRGRKLFF. For the CDR3, the DNA is TGTGCCACCAGCAGAGATGACAGGGGAAGAAAACTGTTTTTT.

This clonotype was seen many times. The rearrangement links TRBV20-1 to TRBJ1-1, with D uncertain. The germline V gene encodes CDR1 DFQATT and CDR2 SNEGSKA (reference sequence). The CDR3 has 12 amino acids. The V end lost 3 bases, the J end lost 2 bases, and 7 bases lay between the germline ends. Written as DNA, the CDR3 is TGCAGTGCTAGGGTGACCAACACTGAAGCTTTCTTT. Encoded protein: CSARVTNTEAFF.

This clonotype appeared a few times. The chain uses TRBV29-1 and TRBJ1-2; no firm D call. V was trimmed by 3 bases and J by 0 bases, leaving 14 bases between them. Germline loops: CDR1 SQVTM, CDR2 ANQGSEA. The CDR3 contains 15 residues. CDR3 amino acids: CSVDVRTPANYGYTF. The CDR3 region has the DNA TGCAGCGTTGATGTCCGGACCCCTGCTAACTATGGCTACACCTTC.